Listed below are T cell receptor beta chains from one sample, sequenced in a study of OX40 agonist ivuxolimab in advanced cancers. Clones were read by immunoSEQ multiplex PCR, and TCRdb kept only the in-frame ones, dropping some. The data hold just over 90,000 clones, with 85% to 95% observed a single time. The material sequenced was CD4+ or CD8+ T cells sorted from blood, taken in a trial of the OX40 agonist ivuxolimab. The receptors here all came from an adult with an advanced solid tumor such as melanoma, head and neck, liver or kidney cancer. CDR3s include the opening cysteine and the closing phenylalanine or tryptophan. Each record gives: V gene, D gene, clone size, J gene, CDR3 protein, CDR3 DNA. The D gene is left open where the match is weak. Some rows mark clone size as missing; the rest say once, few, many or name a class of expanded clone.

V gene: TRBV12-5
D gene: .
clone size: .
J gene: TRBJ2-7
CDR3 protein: CASGRGQYEQYF
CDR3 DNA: TGTGCTAGTGGGCGTGGACAGTACGAGCAGTACTTC

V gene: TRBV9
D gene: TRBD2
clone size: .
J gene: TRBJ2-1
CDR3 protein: CASSVVSGGAYEQFF
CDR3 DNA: TGTGCCAGCAGCGTAGTGAGCGGGGGGGCCTATGAGCAGTTCTTC

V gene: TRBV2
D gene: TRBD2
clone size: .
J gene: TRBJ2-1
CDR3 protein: CASVDVSSGRLNEQFF
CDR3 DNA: TGTGCCAGCGTCGATGTATCTAGCGGGAGGTTGAATGAGCAGTTCTTC

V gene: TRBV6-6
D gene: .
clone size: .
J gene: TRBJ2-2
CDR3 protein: CASSYWGTGELFF
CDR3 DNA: TGTGCCAGCAGTTACTGGGGCACCGGGGAGCTGTTTTTT

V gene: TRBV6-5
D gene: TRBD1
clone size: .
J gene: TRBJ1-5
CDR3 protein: CASSRQGAFNQPQHF
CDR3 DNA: TGTGCCAGCAGTCGACAGGGGGCATTCAATCAGCCCCAGCATTTT

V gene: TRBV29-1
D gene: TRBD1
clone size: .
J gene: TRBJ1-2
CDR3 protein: CSVRWTGPSVNYGYTF
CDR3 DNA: TGCAGCGTTCGTTGGACAGGGCCGTCAGTAAACTATGGCTACACCTTC

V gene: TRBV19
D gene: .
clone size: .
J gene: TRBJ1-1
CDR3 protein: CASSIIGAMNTEAFF
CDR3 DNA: TGTGCCAGTAGTATCATAGGGGCGATGAACACTGAAGCTTTCTTT

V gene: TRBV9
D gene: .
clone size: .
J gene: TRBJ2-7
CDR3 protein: CASSPQSDSSSYEQYF
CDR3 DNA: TGTGCCAGCAGCCCTCAATCCGACAGTTCCTCCTACGAGCAGTACTTC

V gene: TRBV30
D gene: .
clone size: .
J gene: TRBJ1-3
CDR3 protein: CAWSTFGGARNTIYF
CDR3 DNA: TGTGCCTGGAGTACCTTTGGGGGGGCACGAAACACCATATATTTT

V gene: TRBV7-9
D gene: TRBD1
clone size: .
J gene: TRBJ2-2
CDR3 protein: CASSVQGAYTGELFF
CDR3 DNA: TGTGCCAGCAGCGTACAGGGGGCGTACACCGGGGAGCTGTTTTTT

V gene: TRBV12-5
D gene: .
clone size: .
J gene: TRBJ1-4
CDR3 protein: CASGSTSQEKLFF
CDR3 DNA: TGTGCTAGTGGTTCCACCTCGCAGGAAAAACTGTTTTTT

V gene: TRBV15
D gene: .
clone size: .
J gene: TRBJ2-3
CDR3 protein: CATSRDIGLDGTDTQYF
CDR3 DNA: TGTGCCACCAGCAGAGATATAGGGTTGGATGGGACAGATACGCAGTATTTT

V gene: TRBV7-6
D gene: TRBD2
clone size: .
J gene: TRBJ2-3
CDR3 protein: CASSFGGGPSDTQYF
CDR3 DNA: TGTGCCAGCAGCTTTGGCGGGGGGCCTTCAGATACGCAGTATTTT

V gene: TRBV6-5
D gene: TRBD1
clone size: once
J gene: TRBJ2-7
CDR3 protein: CASSYGQGTYEQYF
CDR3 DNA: TGTGCCAGCAGTTATGGACAGGGGACCTACGAGCAGTACTTC

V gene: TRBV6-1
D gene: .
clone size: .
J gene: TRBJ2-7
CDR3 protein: CASSEVGSEQYF
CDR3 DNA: TGTGCCAGCAGTGAAGTCGGGAGCGAGCAGTACTTC

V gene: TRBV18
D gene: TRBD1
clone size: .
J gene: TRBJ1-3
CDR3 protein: CASSPGTGVSGNTIYF
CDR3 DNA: TGTGCCAGCTCACCGGGGACAGGGGTCTCTGGAAACACCATATATTTT

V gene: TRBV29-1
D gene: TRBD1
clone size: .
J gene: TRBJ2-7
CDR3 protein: CSVETGVEGYEQYF
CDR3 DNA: TGCAGCGTGGAAACAGGGGTCGAGGGCTACGAGCAGTACTTC

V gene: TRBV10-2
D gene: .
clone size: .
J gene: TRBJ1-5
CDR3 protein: CASSERAGRQPQHF
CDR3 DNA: TGCGCCAGCAGTGAAAGGGCAGGGCGGCAGCCCCAGCATTTT

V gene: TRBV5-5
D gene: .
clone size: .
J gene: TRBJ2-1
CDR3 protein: CASSPPGSWVDEQFF
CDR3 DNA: TGTGCCAGCAGCCCCCCGGGCTCCTGGGTCGATGAGCAGTTCTTC

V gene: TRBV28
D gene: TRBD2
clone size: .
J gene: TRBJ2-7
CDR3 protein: CASRRTRLSTYYEQYF
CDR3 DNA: TGTGCCAGCAGAAGGACTAGGCTGTCGACTTACTACGAGCAGTACTTC

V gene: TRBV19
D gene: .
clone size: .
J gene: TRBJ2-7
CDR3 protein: CASSIVAASYEQYF
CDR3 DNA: TGTGCCAGTAGTATAGTAGCAGCCTCCTACGAGCAGTACTTC

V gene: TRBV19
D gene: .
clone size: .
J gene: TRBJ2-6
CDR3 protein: CASSSQGPSGANVLTF
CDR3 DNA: TGTGCCAGTAGTTCCCAGGGACCCTCTGGGGCCAACGTCCTGACTTTC

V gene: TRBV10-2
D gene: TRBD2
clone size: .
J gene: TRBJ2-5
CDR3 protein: CASSTSGANLGTQYF
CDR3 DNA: TGCGCCAGCTCCACTAGCGGGGCTAACCTGGGAACCCAGTACTTC

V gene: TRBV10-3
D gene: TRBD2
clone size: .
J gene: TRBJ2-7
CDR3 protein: CAISEQGLAGSYEQYF
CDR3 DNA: TGTGCCATCAGTGAGCAGGGACTAGCGGGTTCCTACGAGCAGTACTTC

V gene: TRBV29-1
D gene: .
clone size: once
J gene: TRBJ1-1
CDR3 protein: CSVNHPDRNTEAFF
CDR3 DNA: TGCAGCGTGAACCACCCGGACAGGAACACTGAAGCTTTCTTT

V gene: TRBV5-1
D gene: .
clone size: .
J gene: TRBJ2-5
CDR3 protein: CASSVSLQETQYF
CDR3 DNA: TGCGCCAGCAGCGTTTCTCTCCAAGAGACCCAGTACTTC

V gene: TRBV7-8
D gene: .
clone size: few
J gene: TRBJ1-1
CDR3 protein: CASSLQQDEAFF
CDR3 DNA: TGTGCCAGCAGCTTACAACAGGATGAAGCTTTCTTT

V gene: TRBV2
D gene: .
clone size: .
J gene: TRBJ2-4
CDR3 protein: CASSTSQGLLAKNIQYF
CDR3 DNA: TGTGCCAGCAGTACCTCACAGGGATTGCTAGCCAAAAACATTCAGTACTTC

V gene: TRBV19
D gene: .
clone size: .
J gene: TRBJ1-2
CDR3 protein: CASTTGTVKYGYTF
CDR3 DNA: TGTGCCAGTACCACAGGGACGGTGAAGTATGGCTACACCTTC

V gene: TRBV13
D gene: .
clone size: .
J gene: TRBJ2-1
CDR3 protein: CASSSRDRPSSYNEQFF
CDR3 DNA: TGTGCCAGCAGCTCAAGGGACCGACCAAGCTCCTACAATGAGCAGTTCTTC

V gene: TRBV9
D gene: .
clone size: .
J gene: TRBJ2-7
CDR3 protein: CASSRRSPYDPVGEQYF
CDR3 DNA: TGTGCCAGCAGCCGGAGGTCCCCCTATGATCCGGTGGGCGAGCAGTACTTC

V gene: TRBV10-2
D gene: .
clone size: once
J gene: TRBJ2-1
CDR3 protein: CASSESPGPEQFF
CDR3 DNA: TGCGCCAGCAGTGAGTCCCCAGGGCCAGAGCAGTTCTTC

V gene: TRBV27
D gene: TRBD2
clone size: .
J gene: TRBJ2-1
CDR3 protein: CASSPDLAGAENEQFF
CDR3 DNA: TGTGCCAGCAGTCCGGACCTAGCGGGAGCTGAAAATGAGCAGTTCTTC

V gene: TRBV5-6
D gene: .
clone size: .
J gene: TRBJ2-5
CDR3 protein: CASSVPRQSKETQYF
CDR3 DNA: TGTGCCAGCAGCGTGCCGAGACAGTCGAAAGAGACCCAGTACTTC

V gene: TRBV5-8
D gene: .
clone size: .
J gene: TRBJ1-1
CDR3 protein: CASSPTGWVTEAFF
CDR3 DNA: TGTGCCAGCAGCCCGACAGGATGGGTCACTGAAGCTTTCTTT

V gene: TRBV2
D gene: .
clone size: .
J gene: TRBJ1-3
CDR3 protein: CASTLDGFSGNTIYF
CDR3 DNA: TGTGCCAGCACCCTGGACGGATTCTCTGGAAACACCATATATTTT

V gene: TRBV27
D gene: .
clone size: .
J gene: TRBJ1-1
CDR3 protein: CASSLGGNTEAFF
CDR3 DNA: TGTGCCAGCAGTTTAGGCGGGAACACTGAAGCTTTCTTT

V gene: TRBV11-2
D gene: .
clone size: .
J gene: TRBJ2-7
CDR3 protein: CASSQAARGSYEQYF
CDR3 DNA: TGTGCCAGCAGCCAAGCCGCCAGGGGCTCCTACGAGCAGTACTTC

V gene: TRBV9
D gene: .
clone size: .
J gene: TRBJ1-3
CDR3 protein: CASSVEGSSGNTIYF
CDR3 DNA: TGTGCCAGCAGCGTAGAGGGGAGCTCTGGAAACACCATATATTTT

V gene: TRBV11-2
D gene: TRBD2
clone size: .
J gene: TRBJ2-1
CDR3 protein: CASSFGTSGNEQFF
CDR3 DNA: TGTGCCAGCAGCTTCGGGACTAGCGGCAATGAGCAGTTCTTC

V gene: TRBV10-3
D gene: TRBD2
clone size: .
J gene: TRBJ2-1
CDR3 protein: CAISGSSSGRDNEQFF
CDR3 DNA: TGTGCCATCAGTGGTTCATCTAGCGGGAGGGACAATGAGCAGTTCTTC

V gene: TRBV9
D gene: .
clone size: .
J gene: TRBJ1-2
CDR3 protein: CASSESRGANYGYTF
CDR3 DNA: TGTGCCAGCAGCGAAAGTAGGGGGGCTAACTATGGCTACACCTTC

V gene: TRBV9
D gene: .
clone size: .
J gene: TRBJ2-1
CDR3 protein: CASSLSAGNNEQFF
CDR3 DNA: TGTGCCAGCAGCCTATCAGCTGGGAACAATGAGCAGTTCTTC

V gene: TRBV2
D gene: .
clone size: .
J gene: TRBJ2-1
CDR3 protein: CASRPRAQGTYNEQFF
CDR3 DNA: TGTGCCAGCAGACCCCGCGCACAGGGAACCTACAATGAGCAGTTCTTC

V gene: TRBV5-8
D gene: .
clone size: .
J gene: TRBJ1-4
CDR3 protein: CASRTGEKLFF
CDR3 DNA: TGTGCCAGCAGAACCGGGGAAAAACTGTTTTTT

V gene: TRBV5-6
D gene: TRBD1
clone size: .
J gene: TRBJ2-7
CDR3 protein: CASSLGTGFYEQYF
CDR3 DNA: TGTGCCAGCAGCTTGGGGACAGGGTTCTACGAGCAGTACTTC

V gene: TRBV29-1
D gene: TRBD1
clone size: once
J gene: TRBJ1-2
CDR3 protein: CSVNTRQGGYGYTF
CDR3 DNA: TGCAGCGTTAATACACGACAGGGTGGCTATGGCTACACCTTC

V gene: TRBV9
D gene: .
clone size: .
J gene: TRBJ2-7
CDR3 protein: CASSVIDNPREQYF
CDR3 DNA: TGTGCCAGCAGCGTAATCGACAACCCTAGAGAGCAGTACTTC

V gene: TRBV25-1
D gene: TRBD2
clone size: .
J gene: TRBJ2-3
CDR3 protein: CASSEITSGTSTDTQYF
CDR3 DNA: TGTGCCAGCAGTGAAATTACTAGCGGCACTAGCACAGATACGCAGTATTTT

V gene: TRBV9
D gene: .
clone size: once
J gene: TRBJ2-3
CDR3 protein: CASSLTGGHITDTQYF
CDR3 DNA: TGTGCCAGCAGCCTCACAGGTGGCCACATCACAGATACGCAGTATTTT

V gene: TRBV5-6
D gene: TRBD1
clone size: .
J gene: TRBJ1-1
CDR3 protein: CASSWGTGGTEAFF
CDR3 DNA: TGTGCCAGCAGCTGGGGGACAGGGGGCACTGAAGCTTTCTTT

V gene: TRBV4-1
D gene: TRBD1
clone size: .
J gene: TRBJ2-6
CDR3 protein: CASSQWTGSFSGANVLTF
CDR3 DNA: TGCGCCAGCAGCCAATGGACAGGGTCCTTTTCTGGGGCCAACGTCCTGACTTTC

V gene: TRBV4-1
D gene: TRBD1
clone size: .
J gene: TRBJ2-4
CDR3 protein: CASSQENRGHDIQYF
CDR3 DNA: TGCGCCAGCAGCCAAGAAAACAGGGGGCATGACATTCAGTACTTC

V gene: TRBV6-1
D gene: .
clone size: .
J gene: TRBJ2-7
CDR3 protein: CASSEFGSLGYEQYF
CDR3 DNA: TGTGCCAGCAGTGAATTTGGCAGCCTCGGCTACGAGCAGTACTTC

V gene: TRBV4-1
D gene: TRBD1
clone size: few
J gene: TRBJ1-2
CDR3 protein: CASSRADRGRGYTF
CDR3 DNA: TGCGCCAGCAGCCGAGCGGACAGGGGGCGCGGCTACACCTTC

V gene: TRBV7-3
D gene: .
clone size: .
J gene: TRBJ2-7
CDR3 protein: CASSLKVYEQYF
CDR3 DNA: TGTGCCAGCAGCTTAAAGGTATACGAGCAGTACTTC